The TCR beta chain under discussion was sequenced for a study of early T cells in non-severe SARS-CoV-2 infection. For the study at large: Chains from this unsorted whole-blood bulk RNA could not be paired.

TCRdb re-called the 5' RACE reads through MiXCR, storing one row per CDR3 protein. The data show 25,000 to 30,000 distinct CDR3 sequences, with 6% to 7.5% seen just once and about 35% held by the top ten. Germline V CDR1 and CDR2: LNHDA, SQIVND (reference sequence). Trimming stripped 8 bases from V and 0 bases from J, with 13 bases between. The length of the CDR3 is 14 residues. This clonotype was observed at least ten times. This TCR was sampled from an adult who was a healthcare worker with PCR-confirmed SARS-CoV-2 infection or an uninfected control (not recorded which). The rearrangement uses TRBV19 and TRBJ2-5; TRBD2 might be the D (5 bases). The specimen comprised whole blood, sampled at baseline. The CDR3 coding sequence is TGTGCCAGTGGGCCTCCGGGATACCAAGAGACCCAGTACTTC. It encodes CASGPPGYQETQYF.